This TCR beta chain emerged from a study of early T cells in non-severe SARS-CoV-2 infection. For the study at large: It was bulk RNA from unsorted whole blood that was sequenced, and the chains were unpaired.

Germline loops: CDR1 MNHEY, CDR2 SVGAGI. This CDR3 has 12 residues. V shed 0 bases and J shed 9 bases, with 8 bases lying between them. This clonotype occurred many times. The TCR library protocol attached unique molecular identifiers to the individual cDNA molecules. Each CDR3 protein gets one entry after TCRdb re-called the 5' RACE reads with MiXCR. The sample shows fewer than 45,000 distinct CDR3 sequences, 4.5% to 7.5% of them seen only once. This chain links TRBV6-5 with TRBJ1-1; D gene uncertain. This TCR was recovered from an adult who was a healthcare worker with PCR-confirmed SARS-CoV-2 infection or an uninfected control (not recorded which). Material: whole blood. The DNA of the CDR3 is TGTGCCAGCAGTTACTCAGGCAGGCAAGCTTTCTTT. Protein: CASSYSGRQAFF.